The 21 T cell receptor beta chains below were found in one sample sequenced in a study of OX40 agonist ivuxolimab in advanced cancers. Assay used: immunoSEQ multiplex PCR; TCRdb lists only in-frame clones, some missing. The sample lists approximately 37,000 clones, about nine tenths occurring once. The sample consisted of CD4+ or CD8+ T cells sorted from blood, taken in a trial of the OX40 agonist ivuxolimab. The receptors were gathered from an adult with an advanced solid tumor such as melanoma, head and neck, liver or kidney cancer.

The chain joins TRBV9 to TRBJ2-5; unclear D gene. V lost 3 bases, J lost 5 bases, and 11 bases lay in between. This CDR3 has 13 amino acids. CDR1 is SGDLS, CDR2 YYNGEE, per germline. CDR3 region: CASSDPASETQYF. The DNA of the CDR3 is TGTGCCAGCAGCGACCCCGCCAGTGAGACCCAGTACTTC.

This clone was observed once. V usage is TRBV19 and J usage is TRBJ2-7, with D possibly TRBD2 on 6 matching bases. Trimming left V 5 bases short and J 0 bases short, with 11 bases between. Germline V gene sequence: CDR1 LNHDA, CDR2 SQIVND (reference sequence). The CDR3 extends over 14 amino acids. DNA for the CDR3: TGTGCCAGTAGTTGGGCGGGGCCCTCCTACGAGCAGTACTTC. Protein product: CASSWAGPSYEQYF. Based on the CDR3 plus reference TRBV19 and TRBJ2-7, the full variable domain is DGGITQSPKYLFRKEGQNVTLSCEQNLNHDAMYWYRQDPGQGLRLIYYSQIVNDFQKGDIAEGYSVSREKKESFPLTVTSAQKNPTAFYLCASSWAGPSYEQYFGPGTRLTVT.

This clone showed up just a few times. CDR3 amino acids: CASSLAGLSYEQYF. CDR3 DNA: TGTGCCAGCAGTCTAGCGGGCCTCTCCTACGAGCAGTACTTC. The chain has TRBV2 and TRBJ2-7, with 8 bases matching TRBD2. Losses at the gene ends were 5 bases for V and 0 bases for J; bases not matched to a gene: 3. The CDR3 runs to 14 residues. CDR1 and CDR2 (germline): SNHLY, FYNNEI.

The chain combines TRBV11-2 with TRBJ2-1; D remains unclear. V lost 5 bases and J lost 10, with 9 bases in between. The CDR3 is 11 residues long. CDR1 and CDR2 (germline): SGHAT, FQNNGV. The CDR3 nucleotides read TGTGCCAGCAGCCGCATGGGAGAGCAGTTCTTC. Translated, it gives CASSRMGEQFF.

CDR3 sequence: CASSYSNRYNEQFF. DNA of the CDR3: TGTGCCAGCAGTTACTCGAACAGATACAATGAGCAGTTCTTC. V usage is TRBV6-5 and J usage is TRBJ2-1, with D hard to call. CDR1 and CDR2 (germline): MNHEY, SVGAGI. V lost 0 bases to trimming and J lost 4 bases, with 7 bases between them. CDR3 length: 14 residues.

The rearrangement links TRBV10-1 to TRBJ2-7; D may be TRBD2 (5 bases). V was cut by 6 bases and J by 7 bases, with 19 bases left in between. From germline, CDR1 is WNHNN and CDR2 SYGVQD (reference sequence). The CDR3 is made up of 14 amino acids. This CDR3 is CASRTLRGPREQYF. The CDR3 DNA is TGCGCCAGCAGGACCCTCCGGGGTCCTCGAGAGCAGTACTTC.

The V gene is TRBV29-1, the J gene TRBJ2-7; D is possibly TRBD1 or TRBD2 (6 bases each). CDR3 size: 16 residues. V gave up 4 bases and J gave up 0 bases, with 19 bases separating them. From germline, CDR1 is SQVTM and CDR2 ANQGSEA. The CDR3 nucleotides read TGCAGCGTTGTCTCGGGGGCGCCACGCCTCTCCTACGAGCAGTACTTC. This codes for CSVVSGAPRLSYEQYF.

V is TRBV19 and J is TRBJ1-4; no firm D call. Germline V lookup: CDR1 LNHDA, CDR2 SQIVND (reference sequence). There are 15 residues in the CDR3. V shed 0 bases and J shed 8 bases, with 13 bases lying between them. The CDR3 DNA reads TGTGCCAGTAGTATAGATGTCGGGGAACGGGAAAAACTGTTTTTT. Amino acids: CASSIDVGEREKLFF. Full variable domain (remainder filled in from reference TRBV19 and TRBJ1-4): DGGITQSPKYLFRKEGQNVTLSCEQNLNHDAMYWYRQDPGQGLRLIYYSQIVNDFQKGDIAEGYSVSREKKESFPLTVTSAQKNPTAFYLCASSIDVGEREKLFFGSGTQLSVL.

The chain links TRBV4-1 to TRBJ2-3; D uncertain. Germline V CDR1 and CDR2: MGHRA, YSYEKL. V was clipped by 7 bases and J by 4 bases, with 6 bases between them. The CDR3 runs 11 residues. The CDR3 nucleotides read TGCGCCAGCAAGAGTGCAGATACGCAGTATTTT. Translation: CASKSADTQYF.

The J gene is TRBJ1-5, the V gene TRBV23-1, with D unresolved. TRBV23-1 is assigned to the ORF class and has an uncertain function. Trimming took off 6 bases at V and 0 bases at J, with 12 bases between the two ends. CDR3 length: 15 amino acids. As DNA, the CDR3 is TGCGCCAGCAGCCCCGGCGGGTATAGCAATCAGCCCCAGCATTTT. It specifies CASSPGGYSNQPQHF.

The chain has TRBV11-2 and TRBJ2-7, with 7 nucleotides matching TRBD2. There are 12 residues in the CDR3. V lost 6 bases and J lost 6; bases outside the gene matches: 5. CDR1 and CDR2 (germline): SGHAT, FQNNGV. CDR3 sequence reads: CASSPGGPEQYF. The DNA of the CDR3 is TGTGCCAGCAGTCCGGGAGGACCCGAGCAGTACTTC.

The rearrangement joins TRBV28 to TRBJ2-7; TRBD1 might be the D (6 bases). V was clipped by 5 bases and J by 3 bases, with 11 bases between them. The V gene's germline CDR1 is MDHEN and CDR2 SYDVKM. The CDR3 is 13 residues long. The CDR3 DNA reads as TGTGCCAGCAGTGACACACAGGGCTACGAGCAGTACTTC. Protein product: CASSDTQGYEQYF.

The chain uses TRBV7-8 and TRBJ1-1; D is undetermined. V was clipped by 1 base and J by 6 bases, with 6 bases between them. The CDR3 has 12 residues. Germline CDR1 SGHVS, CDR2 FQNEAQ. The CDR3 here is CASSLGFAEAFF. The CDR3 nucleotides are TGTGCCAGCAGCTTAGGCTTTGCTGAAGCTTTCTTT.

The V and J genes are TRBV29-1 and TRBJ2-7, with 8 bases that match TRBD2. In germline, CDR1 is SQVTM, CDR2 ANQGSEA. With V trimmed by 6 bases and J by 6 bases, 10 bases remained unmatched. The CDR3 runs to 13 residues. Here the CDR3 reads CSVHQGLVGEQYF. The CDR3 bases are TGCAGCGTGCATCAGGGACTAGTCGGCGAGCAGTACTTC.

This chain joins TRBV5-1 and TRBJ2-2; D not resolved. V lost 2 bases and J lost 1, with 6 bases in between. The CDR3 covers 14 residues. The germline CDR1 and CDR2 sequences are SGHRS and YFSETQ. CDR3: CASSFNLNTGELFF. As DNA, the CDR3 is TGCGCCAGCAGCTTCAACTTGAACACCGGGGAGCTGTTTTTT.

This chain joins TRBV6-5 and TRBJ2-1; D gene uncertain. Trimming shortened V by 0 bases and J by 0 bases, and 0 bases separated the two germline ends. The CDR3 is 13 amino acids. CDR1 and CDR2 (germline): MNHEY, SVGAGI. The CDR3 nucleotides are TGTGCCAGCAGTTACTCCTCCTACAATGAGCAGTTCTTC. Translated: CASSYSSYNEQFF.

This clone showed up just once. DNA of the CDR3: TGTGCCAGCAGTGAAAGTGCTAGCGGGCAAGAGACCCAGTACTTC. It translates to CASSESASGQETQYF. The rearrangement joins TRBV2 to TRBJ2-5, with 8 nucleotides matching TRBD2. CDR1 is SNHLY, CDR2 FYNNEI, per germline. The CDR3 consists of 15 residues. Losses at the gene ends were 2 bases for V and 2 bases for J; bases not matched to a gene: 4.

The chain employs TRBV27 and TRBJ2-5, with no clear D. The ends were cut back, 7 bases at V and 4 bases at J, with 13 bases in the middle. Germline V lookup: CDR1 MNHEY, CDR2 SMNVEV (reference sequence). The CDR3 is made up of 13 amino acids. The CDR3 is CASTPDLGETQYF. The DNA for the CDR3 is TGTGCCAGCACCCCAGATCTGGGAGAGACCCAGTACTTC.

V is TRBV19 and J is TRBJ2-7, with 11 bases that match TRBD2. Germline CDR1 and CDR2: LNHDA and SQIVND (reference sequence). Losses at the gene ends were 5 bases for V and 4 bases for J; bases not matched to a gene: 7. The CDR3 is 15 residues long. The CDR3 is CASSVITSGSYEQYF. The CDR3, as DNA: TGTGCCAGTAGTGTAATCACTAGCGGGAGTTACGAGCAGTACTTC.

This sequence joins TRBV5-1 and TRBJ2-5, with D possibly matching TRBD2 (5 bases). The CDR3 contains 15 residues. Trimming took off 2 bases at V and 5 bases at J, with 16 bases between the two ends. Germline CDR1 and CDR2: SGHRS and YFSETQ. The CDR3 loop reads CASSFRELSGETQYF. CDR3 DNA: TGCGCCAGCAGCTTTAGGGAGTTGAGTGGGGAGACCCAGTACTTC.

The CDR3 loop is CASSDQSMALNEQFF. The CDR3 DNA follows: TGTGCCAGCAGTGATCAAAGCATGGCCCTCAATGAGCAGTTCTTC. This chain joins TRBV2 and TRBJ2-1, with D unclear. V lost 3 bases and J 6 bases, leaving 15 bases between the germline ends. Germline values: CDR1 SNHLY, CDR2 FYNNEI. The CDR3 spans 15 residues.